The clone carrying this T cell receptor beta chain was counted many times. Its target is unknown. CDR1 and CDR2 from the germline V gene are MNHNS and SASEGT. The CDR3 contains 13 residues. V dropped 4 bases and J dropped 7 bases, with 10 bases sitting between them. One entry per CDR3 protein results from TCRdb running MiXCR on the 5' RACE reads. The table has hundreds of thousands of distinct CDR3 sequences, about 18% seen once; the top ten hold 13%. This specimen belongs to a study of identical twins. Study-level points and caveats: There was an excess of low generation probability in the out-of-frame alpha sequences that twins shared.

The same data also went into a second study, on T cells expressing NK-cell markers. This second study notes: Within the sequenced cohort of eight donors, seven exhibited HCMV seropositivity and one was seronegative. Sorting was restricted to alpha-beta TCR T cells by an anti-gamma-delta TCR antibody in several experiments. The same clonotypes also predominated in the CD3+CD56-NKG2C+ fraction of several donors.

The TCR originated in a woman younger than 30 in good health. The chain links TRBV6-1 to TRBJ2-2; D unclear. Sequenced input: PBMCs. CDR3 in DNA: TGTGCCAGCAGTGCCCTAGAGCACGGGGAGCTGTTTTTT. Translating it yields CASSALEHGELFF.